This T cell receptor (beta chain) was observed in a study of blood T cell repertoires in COVID-19. Study information: Some COVID-19 samples were acute and others convalescent; all came from the United States, Italy and Spain.

The Seattle patients joined while their infection was active and were tracked longitudinally afterward. Between the trimmed V and J ends, which lost 0 bases and 4 bases, there was a span of 3 bases. Per germline, CDR1 LNHNV and CDR2 YYDKDF (reference sequence). The CDR3 length is 12 residues. Authors' data handling: Nucleated cell number was recorded as an estimate derived from reference gene primer amplification. Profiling relied on immunoSEQ multiplex PCR, and the TCRdb table lists in-frame clones only, not all of them. D and trimming were read from the DNA, whereas the V and J calls and clone size are those reported in that table. The sample consists of 300,000 to 400,000 clones, approximately 90% of them appearing once.

The sequence derives from a man aged 25 to 45 with COVID-19, enrolled during active disease. The chain uses TRBV15 and TRBJ1-2; D not resolved. The sequencing input was peripheral blood. CDR3 in DNA: TGTGCCACCAGCAGAGAAGCCTATGGCTACACCTTC. Protein product: CATSREAYGYTF.